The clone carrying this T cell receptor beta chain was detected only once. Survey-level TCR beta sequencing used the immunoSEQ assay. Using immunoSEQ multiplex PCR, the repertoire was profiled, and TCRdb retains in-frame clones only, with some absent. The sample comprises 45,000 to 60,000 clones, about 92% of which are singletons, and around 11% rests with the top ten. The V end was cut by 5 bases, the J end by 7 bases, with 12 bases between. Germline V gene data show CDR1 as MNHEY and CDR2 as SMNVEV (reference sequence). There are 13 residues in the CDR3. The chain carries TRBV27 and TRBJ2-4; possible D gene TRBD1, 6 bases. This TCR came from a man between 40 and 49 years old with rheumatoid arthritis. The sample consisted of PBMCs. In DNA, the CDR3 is TGTGCCAGCAGTCAGGGCCAGGGGAACATTCAGTACTTC. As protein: CASSQGQGNIQYF.